What follows are 13 T cell receptor beta chains derived from one specimen sequenced in a study of vaccination and CD4 T cells after COVID-19. With the Oncomine TCR Beta short-read assay, DNA from cultured CD4+ T cells was sequenced. MiXCR, applied by TCRdb to the PCR reads, yields one record per CDR3 protein. This sample has 15,000 or so distinct CDR3 sequences, with about 76% found just once. These receptors' targets are unknown. As for treatment: approximately nine-day PBMC culture with coronavirus spike peptide pools or control peptides (ViraFEST assay). Material: CD4+ T cells from blood, cultured in vitro. Every receptor here comes from a human donor who had recovered from COVID-19.

The sample holds a few counts of this clonotype. The J gene is TRBJ1-2, the V gene TRBV19, with 8 bases lining up with TRBD1. The CDR3 runs to 15 residues. The germline V gene has CDR1 LNHDA and CDR2 SQIVND (reference sequence). Trimming at V came to 6 bases and at J to 2 bases, leaving 8 bases not matched to a gene. CDR3 loop: CASSIRTGTNYGYTF. In nucleotides, the CDR3 is TGTGCCAGTAGCATTCGGACAGGGACCAACTATGGCTACACCTTC.

This CDR3 is CASSQLGAHVSGRAGNTGELFF. The CDR3 nucleotides read TGTGCCAGCAGTCAACTAGGGGCCCATGTTAGCGGGAGGGCCGGGAACACCGGGGAGCTGTTTTTT. The chain has TRBV28 and TRBJ2-2, with 11 nucleotides matching TRBD2. With 5 bases clipped from V and 1 base from J, the junction kept 21 bases outside the gene matches. Germline CDR1 reads MDHEN; CDR2 reads SYDVKM. The CDR3 has 22 amino acids.

This clonotype is a singleton in its sample. CDR3 region: CASSSKGSPLHF. The CDR3 region has the DNA TGTGCCAGCAGTTCCAAGGGGTCACCCCTCCACTTT. The genes are TRBV6-2 or TRBV6-3 and TRBJ1-6; D is possibly TRBD1 (5 bases). V lost 4 bases, J lost 10 bases, and 8 bases lay in between. The CDR3 consists of 12 residues. Germline CDR1 MNHEY, CDR2 SVGEGT.

This clonotype was counted a single time. The chain employs TRBV7-8 and TRBJ2-2, with 7 bases identical to TRBD2. The CDR3 is made up of 15 amino acids. The germline CDR1 and CDR2 sequences are SGHVS and FQNEAQ. Trimming cost V 1 base and J 6 bases; bases outside gene matches: 5. The CDR3 is CASSLGTGGAGELFF. As DNA, the CDR3 is TGTGCCAGCAGCTTAGGGACGGGGGGAGCCGGGGAGCTGTTTTTT.

The rearrangement joins TRBV5-4 to TRBJ2-7; 12 bases are shared with TRBD2. The CDR3 is 15 amino acids. J was trimmed by 2 bases and V by 4 bases; bases with no gene match: 4. Germline-derived CDR1 and CDR2 are SGHNT and YYREEE (reference sequence). The DNA of the CDR3 is TGTGCCAGCAGCGAAGGGACTAGCGGGCCCTACGAGCAGTACTTC. Translation: CASSEGTSGPYEQYF.

This clonotype turned up a few times. The V and J genes are TRBV25-1 and TRBJ1-2; D is undetermined. There are 13 residues in the CDR3. Germline V lookup: CDR1 MGHDK, CDR2 SYGVNS. Trimming removed 3 bases from V and 8 bases from J, with 13 bases in between. The CDR3 region has the DNA TGTGCCAGCAGTGAGAGTGGTCAAAGGGGCTACACCTTC. Encoded protein: CASSESGQRGYTF.

The CDR3 bases are TGTGCCAGCAGCCTACAGGAGAACACTGAAGCTTTCTTT. This sequence encodes CASSLQENTEAFF. This chain uses TRBV7-6 with TRBJ1-1; D may be TRBD1 (5 bases). V gave up 5 bases and J gave up 1 base, with 8 bases separating them. The CDR3 contains 13 residues. CDR1 is SGHVS, CDR2 FNYEAQ, per germline. Using reference TRBV7-6 and TRBJ1-1 for the parts outside the CDR3, the full variable domain is GAGVSQSPRYKVTKRGQDVALRCDPISGHVSLYWYRQALGQGPEFLTYFNYEAQQDKSGLPNDRFSAERPEGSISTLTIQRTEQRDSAMYRCASSLQENTEAFFGQGTRLTVV.

This chain connects TRBV4-1 to TRBJ1-2; D might be TRBD1 (6 bases). Germline CDR1 and CDR2: MGHRA and YSYEKL. The V end was cut by 0 bases, the J end by 3 bases, with 17 bases between. The CDR3 is made up of 17 amino acids. CDR3 sequence (DNA): TGCGCCAGCAGCCAAGACACCACCAAAGAGGGGGACTATGGCTACACCTTC. Its protein product is CASSQDTTKEGDYGYTF.

This clonotype has only one observation. The chain joins TRBV6-5 to TRBJ2-5; 9 bases agree with TRBD1. The junction had 2 bases not matched to a gene; V was cut back by 2 bases and J by 4 bases. Germline assignment: CDR1 MNHEY and CDR2 SVGAGI. The CDR3 extends over 14 amino acids. The CDR3 protein is CASSYNRGRETQYF. CDR3 coding DNA: TGTGCCAGCAGTTACAACAGGGGGCGAGAGACCCAGTACTTC.

This clonotype was seen a single time. V usage is TRBV20-1 and J usage is TRBJ2-3; 8 nucleotides match TRBD1. The junction had 5 bases not matched to a gene; V was cut back by 5 bases and J by 1 base. Germline CDR1 DFQATT, CDR2 SNEGSKA (reference sequence). CDR3 size: 14 residues. CDR3 amino acids: CSAGRTGRTDTQYF. CDR3 DNA: TGCAGTGCTGGGAGGACAGGGCGCACAGATACGCAGTATTTT.

This chain connects TRBV6-5 to TRBJ2-3, with 10 nucleotides matching TRBD2. CDR3 length equals 16 residues. J lost 6 bases, V lost 2 bases, and 8 bases had no gene match. Germline V gene lookup returns CDR1 MNHEY and CDR2 SVGAGI. The CDR3 DNA follows: TGTGCCAGCAGTTACCGGCCTAGCGGGAGTCGGGATACGCAGTATTTT. This sequence encodes CASSYRPSGSRDTQYF.

The chain has TRBV30 and TRBJ1-2; tentatively, D is TRBD1 (5 bases). CDR3 length: 13 amino acids. The germline V gene encodes CDR1 GTSNPN and CDR2 SVGIG (reference sequence). Trimming pared 4 bases from V and 5 bases from J, leaving 14 bases between. The CDR3 sequence: CAWKFGGLYGYTF. CDR3 sequence (DNA): TGTGCCTGGAAGTTTGGGGGATTATATGGCTACACCTTC.

The sample holds one count of this clonotype. The rearrangement links TRBV6-1 to TRBJ1-3, with a tentative D call TRBD1 (5 bases). Germline lookup yields CDR1 MNHNS and CDR2 SASEGT. The CDR3 consists of 14 residues. V was pared by 6 bases and J by 1 base, with 10 bases between. In nucleotides, the CDR3 is TGTGCCAGCAGCCGAGGGACTTCTGGAAACACCATATATTTT. The encoded protein is CASSRGTSGNTIYF.